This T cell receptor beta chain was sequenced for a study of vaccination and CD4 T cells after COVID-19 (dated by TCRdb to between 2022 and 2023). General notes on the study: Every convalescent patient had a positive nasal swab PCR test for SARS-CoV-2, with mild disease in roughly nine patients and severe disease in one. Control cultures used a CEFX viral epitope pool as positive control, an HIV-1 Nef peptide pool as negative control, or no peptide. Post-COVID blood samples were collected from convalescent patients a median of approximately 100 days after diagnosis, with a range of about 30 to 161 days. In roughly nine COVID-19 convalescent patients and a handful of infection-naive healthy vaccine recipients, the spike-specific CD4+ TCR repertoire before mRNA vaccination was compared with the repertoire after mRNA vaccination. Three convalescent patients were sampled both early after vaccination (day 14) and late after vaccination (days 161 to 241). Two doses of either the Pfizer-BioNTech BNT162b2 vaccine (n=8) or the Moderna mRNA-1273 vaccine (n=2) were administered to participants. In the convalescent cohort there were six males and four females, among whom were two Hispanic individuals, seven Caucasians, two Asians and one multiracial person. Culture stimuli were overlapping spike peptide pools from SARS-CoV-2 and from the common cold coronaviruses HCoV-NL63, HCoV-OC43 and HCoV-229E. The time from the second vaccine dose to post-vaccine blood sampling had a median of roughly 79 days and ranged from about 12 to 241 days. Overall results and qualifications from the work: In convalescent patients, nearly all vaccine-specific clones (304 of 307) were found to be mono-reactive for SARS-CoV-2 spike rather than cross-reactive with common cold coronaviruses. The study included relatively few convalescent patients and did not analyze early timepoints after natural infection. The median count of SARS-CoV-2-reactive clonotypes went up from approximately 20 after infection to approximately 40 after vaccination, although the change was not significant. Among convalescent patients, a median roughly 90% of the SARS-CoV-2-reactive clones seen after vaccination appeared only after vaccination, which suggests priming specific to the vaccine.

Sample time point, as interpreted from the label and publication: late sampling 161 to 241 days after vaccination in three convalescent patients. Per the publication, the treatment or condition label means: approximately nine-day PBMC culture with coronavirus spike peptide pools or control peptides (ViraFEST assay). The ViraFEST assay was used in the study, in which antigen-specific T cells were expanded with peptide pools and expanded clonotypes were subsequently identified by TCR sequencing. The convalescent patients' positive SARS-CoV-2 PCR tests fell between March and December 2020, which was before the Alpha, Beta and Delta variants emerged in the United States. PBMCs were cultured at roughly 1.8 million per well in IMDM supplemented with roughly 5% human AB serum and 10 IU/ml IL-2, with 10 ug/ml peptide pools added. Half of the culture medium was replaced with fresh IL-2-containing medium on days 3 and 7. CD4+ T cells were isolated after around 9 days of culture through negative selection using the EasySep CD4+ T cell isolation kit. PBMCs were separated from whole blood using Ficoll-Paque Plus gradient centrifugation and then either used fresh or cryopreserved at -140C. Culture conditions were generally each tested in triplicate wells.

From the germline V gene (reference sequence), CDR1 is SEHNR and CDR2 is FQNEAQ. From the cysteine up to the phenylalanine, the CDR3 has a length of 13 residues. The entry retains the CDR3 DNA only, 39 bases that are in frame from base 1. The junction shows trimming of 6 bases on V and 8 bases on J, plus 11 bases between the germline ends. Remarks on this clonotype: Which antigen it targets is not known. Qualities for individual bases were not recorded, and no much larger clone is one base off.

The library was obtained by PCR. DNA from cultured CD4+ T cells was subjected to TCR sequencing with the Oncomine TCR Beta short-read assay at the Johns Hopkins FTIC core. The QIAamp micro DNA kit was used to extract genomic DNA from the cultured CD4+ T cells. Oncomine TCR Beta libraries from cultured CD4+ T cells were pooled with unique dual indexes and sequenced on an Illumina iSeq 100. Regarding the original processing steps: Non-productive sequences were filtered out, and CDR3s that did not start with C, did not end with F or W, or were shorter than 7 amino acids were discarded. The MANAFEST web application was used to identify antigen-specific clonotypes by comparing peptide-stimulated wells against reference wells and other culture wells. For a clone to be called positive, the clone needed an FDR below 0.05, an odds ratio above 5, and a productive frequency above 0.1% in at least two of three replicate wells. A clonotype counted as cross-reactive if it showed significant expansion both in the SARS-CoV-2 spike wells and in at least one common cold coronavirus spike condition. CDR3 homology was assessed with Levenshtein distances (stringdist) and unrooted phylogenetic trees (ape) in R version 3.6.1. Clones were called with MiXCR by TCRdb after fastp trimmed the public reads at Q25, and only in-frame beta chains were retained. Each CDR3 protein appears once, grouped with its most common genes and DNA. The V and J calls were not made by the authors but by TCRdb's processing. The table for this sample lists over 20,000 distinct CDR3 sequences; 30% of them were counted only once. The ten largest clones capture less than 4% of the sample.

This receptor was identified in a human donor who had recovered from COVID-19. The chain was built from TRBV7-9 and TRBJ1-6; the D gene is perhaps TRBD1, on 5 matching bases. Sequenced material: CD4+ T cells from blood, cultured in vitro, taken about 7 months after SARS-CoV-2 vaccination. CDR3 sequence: CASRYRSDSPLHF. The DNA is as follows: TGTGCCAGCAGGTACAGGTCCGATTCACCCCTCCACTTT.